This record concerns one T cell receptor (beta chain) sequence. The data originate from a study of blood T cell repertoires in COVID-19. Turning to the study itself: Some COVID-19 samples were acute and others convalescent; all came from the United States, Italy and Spain.

The germline V gene has CDR1 MDHEN and CDR2 SYDVKM. V lost 6 bases and J 0 bases, leaving 10 bases between the germline ends. The CDR3 is made up of 14 amino acids. Profiled with immunoSEQ multiplex PCR; TCRdb holds only in-frame clones, not every one. The table includes some 700,000 clones, 80% to 90% detected once. This clonotype originated in a woman younger than 30 with acute or convalescent COVID-19. The chain is built from TRBV28 and TRBJ2-3; possibly TRBD1 for D (6 bases). The sequencing sample was made of peripheral blood. The CDR3 protein is CASSADRSTDTQYF. As DNA, the CDR3 is TGTGCCAGCAGCGCTGACAGGAGCACAGATACGCAGTATTTT.